This TCR beta chain appears in the sequencing data of a study of CXCR3-negative and CXCR3-positive naive CD8 T cells. Study observations and caveats: Memory CD8+ cells showed much lower diversity, while both naive subsets displayed comparably high diversity.

The TRB cDNA libraries were prepared by 5' RACE with UMI labels. TCRdb reprocessed the 5' RACE reads and stores each CDR3 protein as one record, lacking DNA. The record lists about 120,000 distinct CDR3 sequences, of which the ten most abundant hold about 0.44%. At around 300,000 cells each, triplicate sorts were carried out for each CD8+ T cell subset. Concerning this clonotype: The target antigen is unknown.

The source is a human donor in good health. Some clones in this sample may be carry-over from other donors' samples. Sequencing was done on a sample of naive CXCR3- CD8+ T cells from blood. Subset here: CD45RO-CCR7+CD27+CD95- naive CD8+ T cells lacking CXCR3 (TNR3-).

This CDR3 is CASSPYDYKNIQYF. This sequence joins TRBV7-2 and TRBJ2-4; TCRdb calls TRBD2, which cannot be checked without DNA. The CDR3 loop spans 14 amino acids. The germline gives CDR1 SGHTA, CDR2 FQGNSA. The full variable domain, rest sourced from reference TRBV7-2 and TRBJ2-4, is GAGVSQSPSNKVTEKGKDVELRCDPISGHTALYWYRQSLGQGLEFLIYFQGNSAPDKSGLPSDRFSAERTGGSVSTLTIQRTQQEDSAVYLCASSPYDYKNIQYFGAGTRLSVL.